The 2 T cell receptor beta chains listed next were all sequenced from one sample in a study of cytomegalovirus exposure and HLA in healthy donors (dated by TCRdb to about 2017). Library construction relied on the immunoSEQ multiplex PCR assay. The multiplex PCR relied on a mix of 60 forward primers for TCR Vbeta segments and 13 reverse primers for TCR Jbeta segments. The table comes from immuneACCESS by way of TCRdb, which keeps in-frame sequences with V and J called. Part of the clones is missing from these tables; in studies checked, under half for an unresolved V gene and the rest for unknown reasons. The sample has about 140,000 clones on record, less than 90% of them singletons. Of the sample, more than 1.5% is held by the ten largest clones. Sequenced material: PBMCs. These TCRs come from a man aged 35 to 55 in good health and CMV-seronegative.

This chain joins TRBV7-2 and TRBJ1-1; D possibly corresponds to TRBD1 (6 bases). Germline CDR1 reads SGHTA; CDR2 reads FQGNSA. V shed 11 bases and J shed 4 bases, with 20 bases lying between them. CDR3 size: 14 residues. The CDR3 DNA follows: TGTGCCGTATCAAGGGGGGGGGCGCTCACTGAAGCTTTCTTT. It yields the protein CAVSRGGALTEAFF.

This chain connects TRBV19 to TRBJ2-3, with TRBD1 matching over 8 bases. The germline gives CDR1 LNHDA, CDR2 SQIVND (reference sequence). The CDR3 is 17 residues long. V shed 8 bases, J shed 4 bases, and the junction held 17 bases outside the gene matches. The CDR3, as DNA: TGTGCCAGTGGCCATAACCGGGCAGGGGGCGTAGCAGATACGCAGTATTTT. Encoded protein: CASGHNRAGGVADTQYF.